This T cell receptor beta chain was sequenced for a study of cytomegalovirus exposure and HLA in healthy donors. Study information: Earlier, 95 million to 120 million unique TCR beta sequences were recovered from around 180 million T cells by an analysis. Study results and limitations: In an earlier analysis, most TCR beta V segments were productive about 87% or about 30% of the time. Later examination showed HLA-associated TCR beta chains had greater clonal expansion than equally common others.

About this clone: What it binds is unknown.

Germline-derived CDR1 and CDR2 are MDHEN and SYDVKM. Trimming took off 2 bases at V and 0 bases at J, with 7 bases between the two ends. The CDR3 length is 14 residues. Primers for the PCR totalled 60 Vbeta and 13 Jbeta. Clones were read by immunoSEQ multiplex PCR, and TCRdb kept only the in-frame ones, dropping some. The sample has about 73,000 clones, over 70% seen once; the top ten hold roughly an eighth. This TCR was recovered from a man between 65 and 85 years old in good health and CMV-seronegative. Sequencing was carried out using PBMCs. This rearrangement joins TRBV28 to TRBJ2-5; D call uncertain. In DNA form, the CDR3 reads TGTGCCAGCAGTTTACACATGAACCAAGAGACCCAGTACTTC. This sequence encodes CASSLHMNQETQYF.